The clone carrying this T cell receptor (beta chain) was recorded only once. Its target is unknown. This sample is drawn from a study of yellow fever vaccine responses in identical twins. Study-wide results and limits: Twins' vaccine T cell responses reportedly seemed partly convergent and partly personalized.

Via MiXCR, TCRdb re-called the RT-PCR reads, giving one row per CDR3 protein. The sample records some 9,900 distinct CDR3 sequences, around four fifths being singletons. V was cut by 5 bases and J by 0 bases, with 8 bases left in between. Germline V CDR1 and CDR2: SGHAT, FQNNGV. The CDR3 is 13 amino acids. The sequence came from a woman under 30 who received the yellow fever vaccine. The sample here was T cells from blood (PBMCs), unsorted or a sorted subset (not recorded which), taken before or after yellow fever vaccination (not recorded which). The chain has TRBV11-2 and TRBJ2-7; D is unresolved. In nucleotides, the CDR3 is TGTGCCAGCAGCCCGAAGCTCTCCTACGAGCAGTACTTC. This translates into CASSPKLSYEQYF.